Listed below are T cell receptor beta chains from one sample, sequenced in a study of T cell changes during pregnancy in multiple sclerosis. Method: immunoSEQ multiplex PCR; TCRdb's copy keeps in-frame clones and lacks some. Here the sample spans some 71,000 clones, about 91% being singletons. The input for sequencing was CD4+ T cells from peripheral blood mononuclear cells, taken in the third trimester of pregnancy. These receptors were obtained from a female donor in good health, enrolled as a control in a pregnancy study. Each CDR3 is given with its conserved first and last residue. The order of the fields is clone size, D gene, J gene, V gene, CDR3 protein, CDR3 DNA. A D gene is named only where the DNA matches it firmly. Not every row has a clone size; where given, it reads once, few, many or a size class.

- | - | TRBJ2-6 | TRBV4-2 | CASSQPAGAVSGANVLTF | TGTGCCAGCAGCCAGCCTGCAGGGGCAGTCTCTGGGGCCAACGTCCTGACTTTC
- | - | TRBJ2-7 | TRBV7-2 | CASSLGPRGYSYEQYF | TGTGCCAGCAGCTTAGGGCCCAGGGGATACTCCTACGAGCAGTACTTC
- | - | TRBJ1-5 | TRBV30 | CAWATGYDQPQHF | TGTGCCTGGGCCACAGGGTACGATCAGCCCCAGCATTTT
few | TRBD1 | TRBJ1-5 | TRBV19 | CASSIGDRLQPQHF | TGTGCCAGTAGTATTGGGGACAGACTTCAGCCCCAGCATTTT
once | - | TRBJ1-2 | TRBV4-3 | CASSHPDSGEHGYTF | TGCGCCAGCAGCCATCCCGATTCAGGGGAACATGGCTACACCTTC
- | TRBD1 | TRBJ2-3 | TRBV9 | CASSDDLTGFTDTQYF | TGTGCCAGCAGCGACGATTTGACAGGGTTTACAGATACGCAGTATTTT
- | TRBD1 | TRBJ2-5 | TRBV5-1 | CASSPGQKETQYF | TGCGCCAGCAGCCCGGGACAGAAAGAGACCCAGTACTTC
- | TRBD2 | TRBJ2-5 | TRBV7-2 | CASSPRSSGKTQYF | TGTGCCAGCAGCCCAAGGAGTAGCGGGAAGACCCAGTACTTC
- | - | TRBJ2-3 | TRBV4-1 | CASSQDPGATDTQYF | TGCGCCAGCAGCCAAGATCCAGGGGCGACAGATACGCAGTATTTT
- | TRBD1 | TRBJ2-2 | TRBV11-3 | CASSRTGRGTGELFF | TGTGCCAGCAGCCGGACAGGGCGTGGCACCGGGGAGCTGTTTTTT
- | TRBD1 | TRBJ1-6 | TRBV19 | CASMDRAKSYNSPLHF | TGTGCCAGTATGGACAGGGCAAAATCCTATAATTCACCCCTCCACTTT
once | - | TRBJ2-1 | TRBV14 | CASSQDQGGSYNEQFF | TGTGCCAGCAGCCAAGATCAAGGGGGCTCCTACAATGAGCAGTTCTTC
- | - | TRBJ1-1 | TRBV10-2 | CASYDERGAFF | TGCGCCAGCTATGACGAACGGGGGGCTTTCTTT
- | - | TRBJ1-3 | TRBV2 | CASSEWLLSGNTIYF | TGTGCCAGCAGTGAGTGGTTACTCTCTGGAAACACCATATATTTT